The table lists the clone carrying this T cell receptor (beta chain) with many counts. Its antigen is currently unknown. CDR1 MNHEY and CDR2 SVGEGT come from the germline V gene. The CDR3 has 13 residues. V was trimmed by 6 bases and J by 0 bases, leaving 6 bases between them. The sample originates from a study of T cells after yellow fever vaccination. Overall study results and limits: Most clones from primary vaccination were detected again post-booster (just under 97% CD4, 88% CD8).

From the 5' RACE reads, TCRdb called clonotypes with MiXCR, one entry per CDR3 protein. The sample holds some 68,000 distinct CDR3 sequences, just over 6.5% seen once. Sample: CD8+ T cells sorted from PBMCs, taken approximately 40 days after the first yellow fever vaccination. V is TRBV6-2 or TRBV6-3 and J is TRBJ1-5; D gene ambiguous. This clonotype was sampled from a man aged 18 to 29 who received the YFV17D yellow fever vaccine. CDR3 nucleotides: TGTGCCAGCAGACACGATAGCAATCAGCCCCAGCATTTT. Residues: CASRHDSNQPQHF.